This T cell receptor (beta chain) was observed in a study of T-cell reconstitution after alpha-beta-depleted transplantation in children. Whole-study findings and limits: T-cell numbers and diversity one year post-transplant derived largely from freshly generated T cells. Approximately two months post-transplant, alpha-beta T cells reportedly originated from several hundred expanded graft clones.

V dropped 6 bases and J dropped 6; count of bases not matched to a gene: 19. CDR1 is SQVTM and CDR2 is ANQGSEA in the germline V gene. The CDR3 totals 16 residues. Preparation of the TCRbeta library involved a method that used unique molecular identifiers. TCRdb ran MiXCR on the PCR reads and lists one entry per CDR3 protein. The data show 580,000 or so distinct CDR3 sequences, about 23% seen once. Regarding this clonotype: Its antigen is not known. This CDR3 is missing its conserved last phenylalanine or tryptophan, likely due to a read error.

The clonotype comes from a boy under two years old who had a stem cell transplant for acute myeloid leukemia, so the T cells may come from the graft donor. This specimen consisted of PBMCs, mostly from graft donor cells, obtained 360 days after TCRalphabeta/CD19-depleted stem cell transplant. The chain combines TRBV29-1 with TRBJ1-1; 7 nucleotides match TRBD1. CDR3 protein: CSVDGLGTGEGPEAFS. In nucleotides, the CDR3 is TGCAGCGTCGACGGACTCGGCACAGGGGAGGGTCCTGAAGCTTTCTCT.